The 18 T cell receptor beta chains presented below share a single source sample, sequenced in a study of blood T cell repertoires in COVID-19. The repertoire was sequenced with immunoSEQ multiplex PCR; TCRdb's copy has only in-frame clones and lacks some. Found here are under 95,000 clones, over 80% of them singletons; the top ten hold roughly 28%. Sequenced sample: peripheral blood. These receptor sequences come from a woman older than 75 with acute or convalescent COVID-19.

V usage is TRBV6-2 or TRBV6-3 and J usage is TRBJ1-4; D is unresolved. V lost 2 bases, J lost 7 bases, and 8 bases lay in between. The CDR3 covers 13 residues. Germline loops: CDR1 MNHEY, CDR2 SVGEGT. CDR3 bases: TGTGCCAGCAGTTACCGGAGACTTGAAAAACTGTTTTTT. This encodes CASSYRRLEKLFF.

The chain recombines TRBV20-1 with TRBJ2-7, with 7 bases lining up with TRBD2. The length of the CDR3 is 11 residues. Germline CDR1 reads DFQATT; CDR2 reads SNEGSKA (reference sequence). The J segment lost 3 bases and the V segment lost 7 bases, leaving 3 bases of the junction unmatched. The CDR3 sequence is CSVRDYYEQYF. The CDR3, as DNA: TGCAGTGTGAGGGACTACTACGAGCAGTACTTC.

This chain joins TRBV20-1 and TRBJ2-1, with D maybe TRBD2 (5 bases). With 5 bases removed from V and 12 bases from J, the gap between germline ends came to 14 bases. There are 11 residues in the CDR3. Germline V CDR1 and CDR2: DFQATT, SNEGSKA (reference sequence). The chain's CDR3 is CSAPVGVRQFF. CDR3 DNA sequence: TGCAGTGCTCCCGTGGGAGTAAGGCAGTTCTTC.

The chain links TRBV5-6 to TRBJ2-7; weak D call: TRBD1 (5 bases). The V gene lost 0 bases and the J gene lost 3 bases, with 16 bases spanning the gap. The V gene's germline CDR1 is SGHDT and CDR2 YYEEEE. This CDR3 is 16 amino acids long. The CDR3 loop reads CASSLGVAQVGYEQYF. The DNA of the CDR3 is TGTGCCAGCAGCTTGGGAGTAGCACAGGTTGGCTACGAGCAGTACTTC. The full variable domain, its missing parts supplied by reference TRBV5-6 and TRBJ2-7, is DAGVTQSPTHLIKTRGQQVTLRCSPKSGHDTVSWYQQALGQGPQFIFQYYEEEERQRGNFPDRFSGHQFPNYSSELNVNALLLGDSALYLCASSLGVAQVGYEQYFGPGTRLTVT.

V gene TRBV7-9 combines with J gene TRBJ2-5, with TRBD1 as a possible D gene (6 bases). V gave up 5 bases and J gave up 1 base, with 11 bases separating them. From germline, CDR1 is SEHNR and CDR2 FQNEAQ (reference sequence). CDR3 length equals 14 residues. The CDR3 region has the DNA TGTGCCAGCAGCCTGGGACAACCCCAAGAGACCCAGTACTTC. It yields the protein CASSLGQPQETQYF.

V usage is TRBV7-2 and J usage is TRBJ2-7, with TRBD1 identical over 8 bases. CDR3 length equals 18 residues. V was clipped by 0 bases and J by 2 bases; unmatched bases: 12. Germline values: CDR1 SGHTA, CDR2 FQGNSA. CDR3 sequence reads: CASSLAEGGQGQAYEQYF. CDR3 coding DNA: TGTGCCAGCAGCTTAGCGGAAGGTGGACAGGGACAAGCCTACGAGCAGTACTTC.

This chain uses TRBV10-1 with TRBJ2-2; D is perhaps TRBD1 (6 bases). Germline CDR1 WNHNN, CDR2 SYGVQD (reference sequence). Trimming stripped 8 bases from V and 1 base from J, with 11 bases between. The CDR3 is 14 amino acids. The CDR3 bases are TGCGCCAGCGCCAAGGGACAGAACACCGGGGAGCTGTTTTTT. Its translation is CASAKGQNTGELFF.

This clone has only one observation. The chain carries TRBV4-3 and TRBJ1-1; 7 bases map to TRBD1. V shed 4 bases and J 1 base; nucleotides not matched to a gene: 18. The CDR3 extends over 19 amino acids. The V gene's germline CDR1 is LGHNA and CDR2 YSLEER. The CDR3 coding sequence is TGCGCCAGCAGCCGAGAACCCACAGCCGCGACAGGGTCGAACACTGAAGCTTTCTTT. This translates into CASSREPTAATGSNTEAFF.

This chain uses TRBV21-1 with TRBJ2-3; the D call of TRBD2 is as the table states it, not checked on the DNA. TRBV21-1 is annotated as a pseudogene. The CDR3 has 19 residues. The CDR3 is CASSKASFRDSTSTDTQYF. CDR3 bases: TGTGCCAGCAGCAAGGCCTCCTTCCGGGACTCCACTAGCACAGATACGCAGTATTTT.

The chain couples TRBV28 to TRBJ2-1, with D possibly matching TRBD2 (6 bases). Germline lookup yields CDR1 MDHEN and CDR2 SYDVKM. The CDR3 has 15 amino acids. V was clipped by 6 bases and J by 7 bases, with 19 bases between them. The CDR3 here is CASSPAGTLENEQFF. For the CDR3, the DNA is TGTGCCAGCAGCCCAGCGGGTACTCTGGAGAATGAGCAGTTCTTC.

The V and J genes are TRBV4-1 and TRBJ2-5; the match to TRBD1 covers 9 bases. Per the germline V gene, CDR1 is MGHRA and CDR2 is YSYEKL. The CDR3 is made up of 15 amino acids. Trimming removed 5 bases from V and 3 bases from J; junction bases left unmatched: 7. The CDR3 region has the DNA TGCGCCAGCAGCATGCCGGGACAGGGAAAAGAGACCCAGTACTTC. Protein: CASSMPGQGKETQYF.

V is TRBV7-6 and J is TRBJ2-2, with a possible D match to TRBD2 (6 bases). The CDR3 sequence is 13 residues long. Looked up from germline, CDR1 is SGHVS and CDR2 is FNYEAQ. The V and J ends lost 7 bases and 7 bases respectively, with 13 bases between them. CDR3: CASTRRGNGELFF. The CDR3 DNA reads TGTGCCAGCACCCGACGGGGGAACGGGGAGCTGTTTTTT.

The rearrangement uses TRBV5-6 and TRBJ1-4, with 7 bases matching TRBD1. CDR1 and CDR2 from the germline V gene are SGHDT and YYEEEE. J gave up 8 bases and V 4 bases, and 11 bases lay outside the gene matches. CDR3 length: 15 amino acids. Here the CDR3 DNA reads TGTGCCAGCAGCCGGCAGTCGACAGGGACAGAAAAACTGTTTTTT. Residues: CASSRQSTGTEKLFF.

The rearrangement links TRBV5-4 to TRBJ2-7; a weak D match, TRBD2 (5 bases). The V end was cut by 4 bases, the J end by 1 base, with 9 bases between. The CDR3 extends over 13 amino acids. Germline-derived CDR1 and CDR2 are SGHNT and YYREEE (reference sequence). Written as DNA, the CDR3 is TGTGCCAGCAGCCCGGACTGGTCCTACGAGCAGTACTTC. It specifies CASSPDWSYEQYF.

The chain has TRBV28 and TRBJ2-2, with TRBD1 as a possible D gene (7 bases). CDR1 MDHEN and CDR2 SYDVKM come from the germline V gene. This CDR3 is built from 17 residues. The V and J ends lost 4 bases and 0 bases respectively, with 15 bases between them. The chain's CDR3 is CASSSGRGVSNTGELFF. CDR3 coding DNA: TGTGCCAGCAGTTCAGGCAGGGGGGTTTCGAACACCGGGGAGCTGTTTTTT.

J is TRBJ2-3 and V is TRBV7-9; D perhaps matches TRBD1 (5 bases). V was clipped by 6 bases and J by 3 bases, with 19 bases between them. The V gene's germline CDR1 is SEHNR and CDR2 FQNEAQ (reference sequence). CDR3 size: 16 residues. CDR3 sequence reads: CASSFGAGPPTDTQYF. As DNA, the CDR3 is TGTGCCAGCAGTTTTGGGGCCGGGCCCCCAACAGATACGCAGTATTTT.

The CDR3 nucleotides are TGTGCCAGCTCACCGACAGCCTTGGAGGAAAAACTGTTTTTT. Residues: CASSPTALEEKLFF. The chain carries TRBV18 and TRBJ1-4; a weak D match, TRBD1 (5 bases). With 3 bases removed from V and 8 bases from J, the gap between germline ends came to 13 bases. The germline V gene encodes CDR1 KGHSH and CDR2 LQKENI. The CDR3 length is 14 residues. Full variable domain (missing parts from reference TRBV18 and TRBJ1-4): NAGVMQNPRHLVRRRGQEARLRCSPMKGHSHVYWYRQLPEEGLKFMVYLQKENIIDESGMPKERFSAEFPKEGPSILRIQQVVRGDSAAYFCASSPTALEEKLFFGSGTQLSVL.

Here the CDR3 DNA reads TGTGCCAGCAGCCTACTTACTCCTAGCTCCTACAATGAGCAGTTCTTC. It codes for CASSLLTPSSYNEQFF. V gene TRBV5-6 combines with J gene TRBJ2-1; D not certain. This CDR3 contains 16 residues. V lost 4 bases and J 0 bases, leaving 14 bases between the germline ends. The germline gives CDR1 SGHDT, CDR2 YYEEEE.